This TCR beta chain was obtained from a study of liver allograft versus peripheral blood T cells. Whole-study context: Repertoires of T cell receptors in transplanted livers were compared with recipients' peripheral blood repertoires.

This clonotype is medium-sized (0.01 to 0.1%) in the sample. TCRdb re-called the reads with MiXCR, one entry per CDR3 protein. The profile shows about 400 distinct CDR3 sequences, about 26% of them singletons. Deletions cut 0 bases from V and 2 bases from J, with 9 bases between. The germline CDR1 and CDR2 sequences are MDHEN and SYDVKM. This CDR3 has 15 residues. The receptor's source is a human patient who had a liver transplant. Some of these T cells may belong to the graft donor. The rearrangement uses TRBV28 and TRBJ2-3; maybe TRBD2 (6 bases). This CDR3 is CASSLWGGNTDTQYF. Here the CDR3 DNA reads TGTGCCAGCAGTTTATGGGGGGGAAACACAGATACGCAGTATTTT.